This T cell receptor (beta chain) was captured by sequencing in a study of vaccination effects on CD4 cells after COVID-19. As for this clone: Its antigen is as yet unknown.

The CDR3 length is 16 residues. Germline CDR1 SGHAT, CDR2 FQDESV (reference sequence). V trimming: 3 bases; J trimming: 4 bases; junction bases outside the gene matches: 9. Generated by immunoSEQ multiplex PCR, the TCRdb table keeps only in-frame clones and is missing some. The sample holds around 44,000 clones; 76% are singletons and the top ten take around 3.5%. Isolating CD4+ T cells followed approximately nine days of culture. Documented for the person is a PCR-confirmed SARS-CoV-2 infection occurring between March and December 2020. The participants, recipients of two vaccine doses, got either BNT162b2 or mRNA-1273.

Here the sequenced sample was CD4+ T cells from PBMCs cultured without peptide, taken after COVID-19 vaccination. This clonotype was sampled from a human donor who had a prior SARS-CoV-2 infection. The chain is built from TRBV11-1 and TRBJ2-3; 8 bases agree with TRBD1. The CDR3 DNA follows: TGTGCCAGCAGCTTGTACAGGGGGAGTAACGCAGATACGCAGTATTTT. Translation gives CASSLYRGSNADTQYF.